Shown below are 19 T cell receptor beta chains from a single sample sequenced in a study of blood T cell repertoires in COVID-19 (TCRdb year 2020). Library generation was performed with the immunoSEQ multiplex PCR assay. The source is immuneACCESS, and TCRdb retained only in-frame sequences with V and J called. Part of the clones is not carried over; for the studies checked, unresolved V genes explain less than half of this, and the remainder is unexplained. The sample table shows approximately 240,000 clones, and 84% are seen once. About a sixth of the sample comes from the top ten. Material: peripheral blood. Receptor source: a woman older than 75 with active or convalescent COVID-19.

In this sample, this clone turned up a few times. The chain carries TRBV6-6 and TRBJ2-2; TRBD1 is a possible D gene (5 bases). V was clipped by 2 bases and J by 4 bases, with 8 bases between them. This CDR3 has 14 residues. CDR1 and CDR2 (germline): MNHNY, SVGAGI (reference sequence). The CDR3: CASSYDRLTGELFF. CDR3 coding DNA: TGTGCCAGCAGTTACGACAGACTCACCGGGGAGCTGTTTTTT.

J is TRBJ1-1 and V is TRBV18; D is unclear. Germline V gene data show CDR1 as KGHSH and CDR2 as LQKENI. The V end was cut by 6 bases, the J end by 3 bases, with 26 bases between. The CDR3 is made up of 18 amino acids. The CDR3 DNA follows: TGTGCCAGCTCCCCCATTGAGACGCAGCACCAACTATACACTGAAGCTTTCTTT. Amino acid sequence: CASSPIETQHQLYTEAFF.

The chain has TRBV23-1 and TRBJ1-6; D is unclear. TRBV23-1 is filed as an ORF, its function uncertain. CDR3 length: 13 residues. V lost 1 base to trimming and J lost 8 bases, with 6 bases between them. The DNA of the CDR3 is TGCGCCAGCAGTCAATTCGGGTATTCACCCCTCCACTTT. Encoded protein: CASSQFGYSPLHF.

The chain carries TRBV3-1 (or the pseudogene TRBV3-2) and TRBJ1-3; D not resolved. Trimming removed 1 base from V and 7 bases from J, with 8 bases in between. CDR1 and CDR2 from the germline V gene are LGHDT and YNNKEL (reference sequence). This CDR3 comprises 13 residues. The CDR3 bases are TGTGCCAGCAGCCAAGCGGGTGGGAACACCATATATTTT. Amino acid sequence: CASSQAGGNTIYF.

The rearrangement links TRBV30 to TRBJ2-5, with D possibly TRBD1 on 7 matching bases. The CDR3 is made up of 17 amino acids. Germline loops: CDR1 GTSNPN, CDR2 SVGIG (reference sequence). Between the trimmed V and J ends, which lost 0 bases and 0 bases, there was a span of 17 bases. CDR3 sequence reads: CAWSVRWLRGDQETQYF. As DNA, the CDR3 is TGTGCCTGGAGTGTACGATGGCTCAGGGGGGACCAAGAGACCCAGTACTTC.

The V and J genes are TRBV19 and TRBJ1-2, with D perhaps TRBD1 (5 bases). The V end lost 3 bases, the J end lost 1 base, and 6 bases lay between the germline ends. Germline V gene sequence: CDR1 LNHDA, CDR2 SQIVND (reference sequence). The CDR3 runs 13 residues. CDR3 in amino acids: CASSIDSNYGYTF. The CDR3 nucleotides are TGTGCCAGTAGTATCGACAGTAACTATGGCTACACCTTC.

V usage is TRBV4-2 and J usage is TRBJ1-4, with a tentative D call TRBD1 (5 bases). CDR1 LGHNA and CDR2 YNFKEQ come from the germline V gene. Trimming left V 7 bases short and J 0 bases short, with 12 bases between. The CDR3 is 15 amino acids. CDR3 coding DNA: TGTGCCAGCACAGCGGGGACTCCAACTAATGAAAAACTGTTTTTT. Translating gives CASTAGTPTNEKLFF.

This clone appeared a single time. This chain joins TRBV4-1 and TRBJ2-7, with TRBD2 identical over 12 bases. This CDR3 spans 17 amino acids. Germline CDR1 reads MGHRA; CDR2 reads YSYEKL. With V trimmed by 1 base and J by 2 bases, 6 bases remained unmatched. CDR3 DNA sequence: TGCGCCAGCAGCCAAGTACCAACTAGCGGGGGGCCCTACGAGCAGTACTTC. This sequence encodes CASSQVPTSGGPYEQYF.

Written as DNA, the CDR3 is TGTGCCAGCAGCTCTCACGTTCGCAGCGGGGTCGGTTCACCCCTCCACTTT. Its protein is CASSSHVRSGVGSPLHF. The chain couples TRBV9 to TRBJ1-6; D is ambiguous. The CDR3 consists of 17 residues. Germline V CDR1 and CDR2: SGDLS, YYNGEE. Trimming removed 4 bases from V and 9 bases from J, with 23 bases in between. Supplemented by reference TRBV9 and TRBJ1-6, the full variable domain reads DSGVTQTPKHLITATGQRVTLRCSPRSGDLSVYWYQQSLDQGLQFLIQYYNGEERAKGNILERFSAQQFPDLHSELNLSSLELGDSALYFCASSSHVRSGVGSPLHFGNGTRLTVT.

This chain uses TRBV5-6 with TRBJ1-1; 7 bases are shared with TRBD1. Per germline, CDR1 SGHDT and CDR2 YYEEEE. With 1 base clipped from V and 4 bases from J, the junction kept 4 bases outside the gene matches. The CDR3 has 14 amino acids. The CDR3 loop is CASSLLGGGTEAFF. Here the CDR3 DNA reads TGTGCCAGCAGCTTGCTAGGGGGCGGCACTGAAGCTTTCTTT.

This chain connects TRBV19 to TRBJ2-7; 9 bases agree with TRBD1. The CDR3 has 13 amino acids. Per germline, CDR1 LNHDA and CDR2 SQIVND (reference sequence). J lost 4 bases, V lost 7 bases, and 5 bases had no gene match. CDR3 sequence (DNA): TGTGCCAGTACCCGGGACAGGGATTACGAGCAGTACTTC. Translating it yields CASTRDRDYEQYF.

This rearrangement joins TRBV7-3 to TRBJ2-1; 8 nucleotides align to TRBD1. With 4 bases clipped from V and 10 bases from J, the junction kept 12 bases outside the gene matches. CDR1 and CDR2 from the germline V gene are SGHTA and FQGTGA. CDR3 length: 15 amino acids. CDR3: CASSSDRAVVNEQFF. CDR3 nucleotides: TGTGCCAGCAGCTCGGACAGGGCCGTGGTTAACGAGCAGTTCTTC.

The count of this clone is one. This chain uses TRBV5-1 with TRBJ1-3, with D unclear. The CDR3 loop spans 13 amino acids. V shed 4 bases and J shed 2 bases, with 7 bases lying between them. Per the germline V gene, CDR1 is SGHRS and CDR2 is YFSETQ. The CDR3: CASSDNPGNTIYF. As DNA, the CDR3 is TGCGCCAGCAGCGACAACCCTGGAAACACCATATATTTT. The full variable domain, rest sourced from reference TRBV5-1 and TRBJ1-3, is KAGVTQTPRYLIKTRGQQVTLSCSPISGHRSVSWYQQTPGQGLQFLFEYFSETQRNKGNFPGRFSGRQFSNSRSEMNVSTLELGDSALYLCASSDNPGNTIYFGEGSWLTVV.

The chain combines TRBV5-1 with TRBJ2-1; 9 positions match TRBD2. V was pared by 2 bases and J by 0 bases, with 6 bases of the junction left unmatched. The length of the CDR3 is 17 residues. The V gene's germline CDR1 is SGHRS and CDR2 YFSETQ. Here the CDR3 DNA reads TGCGCCAGCAGCTTTAGCGGGGGCAGGAGCTCCTACAATGAGCAGTTCTTC. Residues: CASSFSGGRSSYNEQFF.

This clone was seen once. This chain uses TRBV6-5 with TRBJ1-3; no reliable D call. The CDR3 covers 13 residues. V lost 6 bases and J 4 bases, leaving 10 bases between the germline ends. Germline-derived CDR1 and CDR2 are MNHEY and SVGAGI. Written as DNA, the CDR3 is TGTGCCAGCAGCCGCAGAATAGGAAACACCATATATTTT. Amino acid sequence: CASSRRIGNTIYF.

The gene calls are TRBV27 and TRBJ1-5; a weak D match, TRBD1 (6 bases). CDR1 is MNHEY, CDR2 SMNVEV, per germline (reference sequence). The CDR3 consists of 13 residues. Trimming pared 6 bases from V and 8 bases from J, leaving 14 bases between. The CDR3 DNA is TGTGCCAGCAGCCGGGACACCAGTAAGCCCCAGCATTTT. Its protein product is CASSRDTSKPQHF.

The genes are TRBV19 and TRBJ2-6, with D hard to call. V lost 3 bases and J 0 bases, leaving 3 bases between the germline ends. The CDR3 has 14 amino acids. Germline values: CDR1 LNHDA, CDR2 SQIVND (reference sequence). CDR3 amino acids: CASSISSGANVLTF. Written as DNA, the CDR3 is TGTGCCAGTAGTATCAGCTCTGGGGCCAACGTCCTGACTTTC.

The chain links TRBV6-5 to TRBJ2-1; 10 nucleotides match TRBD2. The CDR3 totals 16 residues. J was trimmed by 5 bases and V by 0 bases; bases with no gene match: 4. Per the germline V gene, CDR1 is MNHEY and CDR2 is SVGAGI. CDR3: CASSYSQRGGDNEQFF. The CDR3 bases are TGTGCCAGCAGTTACTCCCAGCGGGGGGGGGACAATGAGCAGTTCTTC.

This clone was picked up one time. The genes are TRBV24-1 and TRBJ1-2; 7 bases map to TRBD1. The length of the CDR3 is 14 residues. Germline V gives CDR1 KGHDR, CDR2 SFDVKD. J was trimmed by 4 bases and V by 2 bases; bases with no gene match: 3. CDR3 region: CATSDSSGGYGYTF. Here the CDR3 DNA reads TGTGCCACCAGTGATTCCTCAGGGGGCTATGGCTACACCTTC.